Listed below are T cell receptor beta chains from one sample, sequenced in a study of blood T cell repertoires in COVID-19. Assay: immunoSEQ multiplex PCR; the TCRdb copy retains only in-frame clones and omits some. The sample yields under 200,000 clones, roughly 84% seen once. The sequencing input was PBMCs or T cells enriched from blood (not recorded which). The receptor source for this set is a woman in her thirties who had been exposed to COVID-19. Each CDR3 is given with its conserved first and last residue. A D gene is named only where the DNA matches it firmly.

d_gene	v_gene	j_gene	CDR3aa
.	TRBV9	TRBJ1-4	CASSPPGGLESEKLFF
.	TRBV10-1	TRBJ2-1	CASSESGLNEQFF
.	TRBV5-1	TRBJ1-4	CASSLGQFATNEKLFF
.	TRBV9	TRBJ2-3	CASSIQGGGSTDTQYF
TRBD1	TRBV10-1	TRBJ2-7	CARNRGRTKEQYF
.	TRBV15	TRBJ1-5	CATSRDPQGGQPQHF
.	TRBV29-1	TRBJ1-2	CSVSPGEQGYTF
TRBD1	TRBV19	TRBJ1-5	CASRDRIYQPQHF
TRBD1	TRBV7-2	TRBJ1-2	CASSLGQGYGYTF
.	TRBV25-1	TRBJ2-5	CASGRRGETQYF
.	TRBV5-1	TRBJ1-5	CASSPGVTLSNQPQHF
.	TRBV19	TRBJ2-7	CASSRDRNYEQYF
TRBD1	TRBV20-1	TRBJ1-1	CSASPIDRERTEAFF
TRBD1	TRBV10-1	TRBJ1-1	CASSAFGQGFPEAFF
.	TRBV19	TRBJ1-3	CASSSSGGANTIYF
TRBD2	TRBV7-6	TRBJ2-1	CASSPRWGRGNEQFF
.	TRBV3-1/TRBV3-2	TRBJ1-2	CASSQDLAYGGYGGYTF
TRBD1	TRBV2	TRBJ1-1	CASSQGQGAGTEAFF
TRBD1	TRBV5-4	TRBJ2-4	CASSLDRGAKNIQYF
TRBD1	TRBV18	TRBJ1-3	CASSPTGANSGNTIYF
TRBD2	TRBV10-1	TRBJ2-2	CASSDTGGTGELFF
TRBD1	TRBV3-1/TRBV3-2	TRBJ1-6	CASSQEPTGELYNSPLHF
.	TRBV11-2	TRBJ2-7	CASSPWAGRSYEQYF
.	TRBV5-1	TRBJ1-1	CASSLIPQINTEAFF
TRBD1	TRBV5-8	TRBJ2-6	CASVQPGQTYSGANVLTF
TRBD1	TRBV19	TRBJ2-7	CASSTTGGPYYEQYF
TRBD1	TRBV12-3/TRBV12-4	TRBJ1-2	CASTEGQLYGYTF
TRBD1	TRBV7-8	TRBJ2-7	CASSLAQSGTGVSYEQYF
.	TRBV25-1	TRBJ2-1	CASSEFFWEEQFF
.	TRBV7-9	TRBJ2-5	CASRRAYGSQYF
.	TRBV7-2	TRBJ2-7	CASSLIPVGEQYF
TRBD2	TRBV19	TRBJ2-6	CASSPSGAFSGANVLTF
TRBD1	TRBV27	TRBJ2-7	CASKQGGLSFEQYF
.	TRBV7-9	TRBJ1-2	CASSPGGGQRYGYTF
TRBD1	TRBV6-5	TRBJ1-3	CASSTGASSGNTIYF
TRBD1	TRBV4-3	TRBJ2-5	CASSQDTGGSGETQYF
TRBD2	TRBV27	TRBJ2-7	CASSLVAGARGQYF
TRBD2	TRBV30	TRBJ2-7	CAWSRGGTASSYEQYF
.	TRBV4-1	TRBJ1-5	CASSQVDPGNQPQHF
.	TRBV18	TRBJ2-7	CASSPGQTSSYEQYF
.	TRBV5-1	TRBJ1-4	CASSNQQGDPRKLFF
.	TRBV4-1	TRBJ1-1	CASSQEFAVNTEAFF
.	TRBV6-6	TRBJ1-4	CASSYSGSDEVLFF
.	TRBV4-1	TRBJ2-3	CASSQGSPKVGGASDTQYF
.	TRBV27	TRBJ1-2	CASSDRGFNGYTF
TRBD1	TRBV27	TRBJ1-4	CASSLTMFETGNEKLFF
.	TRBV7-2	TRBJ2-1	CASSQGRGRNEQFF
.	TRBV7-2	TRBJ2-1	CASSLVWRGPYNEQFF
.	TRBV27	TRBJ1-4	CASSVGGSYPNEKLFF
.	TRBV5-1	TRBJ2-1	CASSGGTLEQFF
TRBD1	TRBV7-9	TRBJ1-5	CASSPGQGGNQPQHF
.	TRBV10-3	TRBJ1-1	CAIQGEDTEAFF
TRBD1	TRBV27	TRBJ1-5	CASSPDRGDQPQHF
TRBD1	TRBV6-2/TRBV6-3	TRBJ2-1	CASSYSAGGQGIFGFYNEQFF
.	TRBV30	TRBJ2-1	CAWSVSRGTEQFF
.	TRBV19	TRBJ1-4	CASSPEPLDRKLFF
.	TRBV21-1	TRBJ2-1	CASSKTRDRHSYNEQFF
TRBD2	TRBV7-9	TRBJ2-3	CASSLPAGGQDTQYF
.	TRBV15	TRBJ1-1	CATSRDTGRWDTEAFF
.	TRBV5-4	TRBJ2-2	CASSLVAKGDTGELFF